The 7 T cell receptor beta chains listed next were all sequenced from one sample in a study of beta chain features in type 1 diabetes. Sequenced material consisted of expressed TCRB transcripts (all of the isolated RNA was reverse transcribed). Assay: immunoSEQ multiplex PCR; the TCRdb copy retains only in-frame clones and omits some. This sample has around 400,000 clones, with 10% to 15% found just once. The specimen was naive CD4+ T cells from blood. Every receptor here comes from a man younger than 30 in good health.

This sequence joins TRBV5-8 and TRBJ2-3, with 10 bases lining up with TRBD2. The CDR3 sequence is 16 residues long. Unmatched junction bases numbered 10, after V lost 4 bases and J lost 5 bases. Germline CDR1 is SGHTS and CDR2 is YDEGEE. CDR3 loop: CASSGASGGPGDTQYF. The DNA of the CDR3 is TGTGCCAGCAGCGGGGCTAGCGGGGGTCCGGGAGATACGCAGTATTTT.

This clone was detected a few times. The chain has TRBV7-8 and TRBJ2-3; TRBD2 agrees at 7 bases. Germline V gene sequence: CDR1 SGHVS, CDR2 FQNEAQ. There are 16 residues in the CDR3. Trimming cost V 2 bases and J 3 bases; bases outside gene matches: 8. CDR3 region: CASSLYVRGGTDTQYF. The CDR3 nucleotides are TGTGCCAGCAGCTTATACGTAAGGGGAGGGACAGATACGCAGTATTTT.

This rearrangement joins TRBV11-3 to TRBJ2-3; D uncertain. The CDR3 extends over 13 amino acids. The ends were cut back, 2 bases at V and 4 bases at J, with 7 bases in the middle. CDR1 and CDR2 from the germline V gene are SGHNT and YENEEA. The CDR3 bases are TGTGCCAGCAGCTTAACGGGTGCAGATACGCAGTATTTT. Protein: CASSLTGADTQYF. The full variable domain, its missing parts supplied by reference TRBV11-3 and TRBJ2-3, is EAGVVQSPRYKIIEKKQPVAFWCNPISGHNTLYWYLQNLGQGPELLIRYENEEAVDDSQLPKDRFSAERLKGVDSTLKIQPAELGDSAVYLCASSLTGADTQYFGPGTRLTVL.

This clone has only a few counts. The chain recombines TRBV7-2 with TRBJ2-3; 7 positions match TRBD1. The germline V gene encodes CDR1 SGHTA and CDR2 FQGNSA. The CDR3 is 14 residues long. V was pared by 8 bases and J by 1 base, with 6 bases of the junction left unmatched. The DNA for the CDR3 is TGTGCCAGCCTGGGACAGCCTCGCACAGATACGCAGTATTTT. This gives the protein CASLGQPRTDTQYF.

A few counts support this clone. The chain is built from TRBV19 and TRBJ2-3; 9 bases match TRBD2. Germline V CDR1 and CDR2: LNHDA, SQIVND (reference sequence). The length of the CDR3 is 17 residues. The trim removed 7 bases at V and 1 base at J, leaving 12 bases unmatched. The CDR3 loop reads CASNGLAGTRGTDTQYF. DNA for the CDR3: TGTGCCAGTAACGGGCTAGCGGGGACTCGGGGCACAGATACGCAGTATTTT.

This clone was counted between two and nine times. The J gene is TRBJ2-7, the V gene TRBV30; D gene unclear. Trimming removed 3 bases at V and 2 bases at J, with 8 bases between. The germline gives CDR1 GTSNPN, CDR2 SVGIG (reference sequence). The CDR3 runs 12 residues. CDR3 protein: CAWRTLTYEQYF. The CDR3, as DNA: TGTGCCTGGAGAACCCTAACCTACGAGCAGTACTTC.

V and J are TRBV28 and TRBJ1-2; TRBD1 agrees at 7 bases. CDR1 and CDR2 (germline): MDHEN, SYDVKM. The CDR3 is made up of 15 amino acids. J was trimmed by 1 base and V by 6 bases; bases with no gene match: 8. The CDR3 here is CASRIDRALNYGYTF. Here the CDR3 DNA reads TGTGCCAGCAGAATCGACAGGGCCCTTAACTATGGCTACACCTTC.